Shown below are 23 T cell receptor beta chains from a single sample sequenced in a study of blood T cells in healthy people across ages. A second PCR, run for roughly 6 to 11 cycles, used a sample-barcoded 5' primer plus a J-beta primer mix. Via MiXCR, TCRdb re-called the 5' RACE reads, giving one row per CDR3 protein. The data contain about a million distinct CDR3 sequences, under 50% of them singletons. The sample consisted of blood. Source of these receptors: a man aged 25-40 years in good health.

In its sample, this clonotype was seen a few times. This rearrangement joins TRBV20-1 to TRBJ1-2; unclear D gene. Germline V gene data show CDR1 as DFQATT and CDR2 as SNEGSKA (reference sequence). The CDR3 has 12 residues. Between the trimmed V and J ends, which lost 2 bases and 8 bases, there was a span of 12 bases. The DNA for the CDR3 is TGCAGTGCTAGACCCCCGGGCGGGGGCTACACCTTC. The encoded protein is CSARPPGGGYTF.

The chain employs TRBV20-1 and TRBJ2-1, with a weak D call TRBD2 (6 bases). The germline V and J ends were trimmed by 6 bases and 0 bases, with 15 bases remaining between them. CDR3 length: 15 amino acids. Germline CDR1 DFQATT, CDR2 SNEGSKA (reference sequence). The DNA for the CDR3 is TGCAGTGCCATCAGGAGGGAGAGCTCCTACAATGAGCAGTTCTTC. Protein: CSAIRRESSYNEQFF.

This clonotype was observed a handful of times. This chain connects TRBV27 to TRBJ1-1, with TRBD1 matching 11 bases. The CDR3 extends over 13 amino acids. Germline V gene data show CDR1 as MNHEY and CDR2 as SMNVEV (reference sequence). V shed 5 bases and J 6 bases; nucleotides not matched to a gene: 2. In nucleotides, the CDR3 is TGTGCCAGCAGTGGACAGGGGGCCGCTGAAGCTTTCTTT. Its translation: CASSGQGAAEAFF.

The V and J genes are TRBV6-1 and TRBJ2-1, with 9 positions matching TRBD1. J was trimmed by 7 bases and V by 9 bases; bases with no gene match: 10. This CDR3 is built from 14 residues. Germline V lookup: CDR1 MNHNS, CDR2 SASEGT. The CDR3 region is CASRRTGVSNEQFF. DNA of the CDR3: TGTGCCAGTAGAAGGACAGGGGTGTCAAATGAGCAGTTCTTC.

The V and J genes are TRBV6-5 and TRBJ2-7; the D gene is possibly TRBD1 (5 bases). This CDR3 has 13 amino acids. The V end lost 5 bases, the J end lost 1 base, and 9 bases lay between the germline ends. CDR1 and CDR2 (germline): MNHEY, SVGAGI. The chain's CDR3 is CASSIQESYEQYF. The CDR3 DNA follows: TGTGCCAGCAGTATACAGGAATCCTACGAGCAGTACTTC.

J is TRBJ2-2 and V is TRBV7-2, with 8 bases that match TRBD2. The CDR3 runs to 15 residues. Germline V CDR1 and CDR2: SGHTA, FQGNSA. Trimming at V came to 3 bases and at J to 4 bases, leaving 4 bases not matched to a gene. The CDR3 protein is CASSFWRGVTGELFF. Written as DNA, the CDR3 is TGTGCCAGCAGCTTTTGGCGGGGGGTCACCGGGGAGCTGTTTTTT.

The sample holds a few counts of this clonotype. The CDR3 DNA reads as TGTGCCAGCAGCCACCGAGACAAAGGGCAAGAGACCCAGTACTTC. Translation: CASSHRDKGQETQYF. The chain uses TRBV13 and TRBJ2-5, with unresolved D. The V end lost 5 bases, the J end lost 2 bases, and 15 bases lay between the germline ends. The CDR3 length is 15 residues. Looked up from germline, CDR1 is PRHDT and CDR2 is FYEKMQ (reference sequence). Variable domain in full (rest from reference TRBV13 and TRBJ2-5): AAGVIQSPRHLIKEKRETATLKCYPIPRHDTVYWYQQGPGQDPQFLISFYEKMQSDKGSIPDRFSAQQFSDYHSELNMSSLELGDSALYFCASSHRDKGQETQYFGPGTRLLVL.

DNA of the CDR3: TGTGCCAGCAGCCCAGGCTATCCGGGGTTATCATCCTACGAGCAGTACTTC. This gives the protein CASSPGYPGLSSYEQYF. The gene calls are TRBV9 and TRBJ2-7; TRBD2 might be the D (5 bases). V was clipped by 4 bases and J by 1 base, with 21 bases between them. The CDR3 contains 17 residues. Germline loops: CDR1 SGDLS, CDR2 YYNGEE.

CDR3 region: CASSVTDTNTEAFF. The CDR3 bases are TGCGCCAGCAGCGTGACAGACACGAACACTGAAGCTTTCTTT. This rearrangement joins TRBV5-1 to TRBJ1-1; possibly TRBD1 for D (5 bases). From germline, CDR1 is SGHRS and CDR2 YFSETQ. The CDR3 consists of 14 residues. Trimming shortened V by 4 bases and J by 1 base, and 11 bases separated the two germline ends. The full variable domain, in which reference TRBV5-1 and TRBJ1-1 provide the parts outside the CDR3, is KAGVTQTPRYLIKTRGQQVTLSCSPISGHRSVSWYQQTPGQGLQFLFEYFSETQRNKGNFPGRFSGRQFSNSRSEMNVSTLELGDSALYLCASSVTDTNTEAFFGQGTRLTVV.

V usage is TRBV27 and J usage is TRBJ2-3, with D possibly matching TRBD2 (6 bases). CDR1 is MNHEY and CDR2 is SMNVEV in the germline V gene (reference sequence). This CDR3 is built from 15 residues. V was pared by 0 bases and J by 1 base, with 8 bases between. Here the CDR3 DNA reads TGTGCCAGCAGTTTATCGGGGAGGCGCACAGATACGCAGTATTTT. Translated, it gives CASSLSGRRTDTQYF.

This clonotype was observed a few times. The chain joins TRBV24-1 to TRBJ2-4, with unresolved D. Deletions cut 4 bases from V and 0 bases from J, with 18 bases between. Germline values: CDR1 KGHDR, CDR2 SFDVKD. The CDR3 runs to 18 residues. CDR3 nucleotide sequence: TGTGCCACCAGTGACTTACAACCTTCAACTCTAGCCAAAAACATTCAGTACTTC. Amino acids: CATSDLQPSTLAKNIQYF.

The sample holds one count of this clonotype. The chain joins TRBV2 to TRBJ2-1; 7 bases map to TRBD1. V gave up 7 bases and J gave up 4 bases; unmatched junction bases: 7. The CDR3 runs 14 residues. Germline lookup yields CDR1 SNHLY and CDR2 FYNNEI. This chain's CDR3 is CASTNRDRYNEQFF. As DNA, the CDR3 is TGTGCCAGCACTAACAGGGACAGATACAATGAGCAGTTCTTC.

Note on this clonotype: An end of the junction does not agree with germline; a read error may underlie this. The rearrangement joins TRBV7-9 to TRBJ1-1; 9 bases match TRBD1. Germline CDR1 SEHNR, CDR2 FQNEAQ (reference sequence). This CDR3 is 15 amino acids long. CDR3 residues: CASSLEGQGTTGAFF. The CDR3 DNA reads TGTGCCAGCAGCTTAGAGGGACAGGGAACCACTGGAGCTTTCTTT.

V usage is TRBV3-1 and J usage is TRBJ2-7, with 9 bases that match TRBD2. V dropped 4 bases and J dropped 2; count of bases not matched to a gene: 9. The length of the CDR3 is 16 residues. From germline, CDR1 is LGHDT and CDR2 YNNKEL (reference sequence). This CDR3 reads CASSRQASGGPYEQYF. Written as DNA, the CDR3 is TGTGCCAGCAGCCGCCAAGCAAGCGGGGGGCCCTACGAGCAGTACTTC.

This clonotype has just a few counts. The chain couples TRBV7-2 to TRBJ2-2; D could derive from TRBD1 or TRBD2 (5 bases each). CDR3 length: 15 residues. Between the trimmed V and J ends, which lost 5 bases and 0 bases, there was a span of 10 bases. Germline V gene sequence: CDR1 SGHTA, CDR2 FQGNSA. CDR3 loop: CASSPRGPNTGELFF. The CDR3 coding sequence is TGTGCCAGCAGCCCTAGGGGACCGAACACCGGGGAGCTGTTTTTT.

This rearrangement joins TRBV11-2 to TRBJ2-4; 7 bases are a match to TRBD1. J gave up 5 bases and V 0 bases, and 7 bases lay outside the gene matches. The CDR3 has 16 amino acids. From germline, CDR1 is SGHAT and CDR2 FQNNGV. DNA of the CDR3: TGTGCCAGCAGCTTAGACTTCCGGGACAGACAAAACATTCAGTACTTC. The encoded protein is CASSLDFRDRQNIQYF.

This clonotype was seen only a few times. In DNA, the CDR3 is TGCGCCAGCAGCCAAGCGGGCGGAACCTCCTACGAGCAGTACTTC. Protein product: CASSQAGGTSYEQYF. This chain links TRBV4-1 with TRBJ2-7; D uncertain. Trimming removed 1 base from V and 0 bases from J, with 10 bases in between. Germline CDR1 reads MGHRA; CDR2 reads YSYEKL. The CDR3 is 15 amino acids.

This rearrangement joins TRBV3-1 to TRBJ1-4; TRBD1 might be the D (5 bases). Germline-derived CDR1 and CDR2 are LGHDT and YNNKEL (reference sequence). V was pared by 0 bases and J by 10 bases, with 12 bases between. The CDR3 covers 14 residues. The CDR3 is CASSQDRVIGKLFF. The CDR3 nucleotides read TGTGCCAGCAGCCAAGACAGGGTAATCGGAAAACTGTTTTTT.

This clonotype showed up many times. J is TRBJ2-1 and V is TRBV13; no clear D gene. Per germline, CDR1 PRHDT and CDR2 FYEKMQ (reference sequence). The V and J ends lost 4 bases and 0 bases respectively, with 4 bases between them. The CDR3 covers 13 residues. CDR3 in DNA: TGTGCCAGCAGCTCCCGCTCCTACAATGAGCAGTTCTTC. Protein: CASSSRSYNEQFF.

This clonotype was seen only a few times. The chain has TRBV7-2 and TRBJ1-6, with a possible D match to TRBD1 (5 bases). CDR3 length equals 15 residues. Germline CDR1 and CDR2: SGHTA and FQGNSA. V gave up 5 bases and J gave up 10 bases, with 18 bases separating them. The CDR3 sequence is CASSLTGGLWSPLHF. As DNA, the CDR3 is TGTGCCAGCAGCCTAACGGGGGGGTTATGGTCACCCCTCCACTTT. Variable domain in full (rest from reference TRBV7-2 and TRBJ1-6): GAGVSQSPSNKVTEKGKDVELRCDPISGHTALYWYRQSLGQGLEFLIYFQGNSAPDKSGLPSDRFSAERTGGSVSTLTIQRTQQEDSAVYLCASSLTGGLWSPLHFGNGTRLTVT.

The chain employs TRBV12-3 or TRBV12-4 and TRBJ2-7, with 10 nucleotides matching TRBD1. The J call may be wrong; the DNA end is better matched by TRBJ2-5. The CDR3 length is 16 residues. For the CDR3, the DNA is TGTGCCAGCAGCCCCGGGACAGGGGTGATAGCAGAGACCCAGTACTTC. Translated: CASSPGTGVIAETQYF.

This chain uses TRBV9 with TRBJ2-5; 9 bases match TRBD2. The CDR3 has 16 amino acids. CDR1 and CDR2 (germline): SGDLS, YYNGEE. Germline trimming cut 3 bases from V and 11 bases from J; bases unmatched to any gene: 17. The CDR3 DNA is TGTGCCAGCAGCGAGGGTAGCGGGGGTCCCAGGTATGAGCAGTACTTC. Translated, it gives CASSEGSGGPRYEQYF.

V is TRBV28 and J is TRBJ2-1; the D gene is possibly TRBD1 (5 bases). The CDR3 has 15 residues. Per the germline V gene, CDR1 is MDHEN and CDR2 is SYDVKM. The V gene lost 4 bases and the J gene lost 5 bases, with 15 bases spanning the gap. The CDR3: CASSYHRGPNNEQFF. The CDR3 DNA is TGTGCCAGCAGTTATCATAGGGGCCCTAACAATGAGCAGTTCTTC.